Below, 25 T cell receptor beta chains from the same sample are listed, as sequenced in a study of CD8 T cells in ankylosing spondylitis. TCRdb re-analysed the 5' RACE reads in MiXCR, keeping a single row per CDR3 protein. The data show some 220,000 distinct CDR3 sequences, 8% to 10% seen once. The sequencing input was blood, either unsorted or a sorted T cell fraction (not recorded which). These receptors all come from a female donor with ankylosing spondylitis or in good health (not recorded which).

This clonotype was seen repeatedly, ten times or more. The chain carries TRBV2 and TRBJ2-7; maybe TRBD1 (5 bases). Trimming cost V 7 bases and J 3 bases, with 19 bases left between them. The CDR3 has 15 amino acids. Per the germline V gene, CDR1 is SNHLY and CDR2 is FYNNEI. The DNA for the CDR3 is TGTGCCAGCAACACAGCATCACTCAGGGACTACGAGCAGTACTTC. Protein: CASNTASLRDYEQYF. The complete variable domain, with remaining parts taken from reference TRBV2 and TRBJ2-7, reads EPEVTQTPSHQVTQMGQEVILRCVPISNHLYFYWYRQILGQKVEFLVSFYNNEISEKSEIFDDQFSVERPDGSNFTLKIRSTKLEDSAMYFCASNTASLRDYEQYFGPGTRLTVT.

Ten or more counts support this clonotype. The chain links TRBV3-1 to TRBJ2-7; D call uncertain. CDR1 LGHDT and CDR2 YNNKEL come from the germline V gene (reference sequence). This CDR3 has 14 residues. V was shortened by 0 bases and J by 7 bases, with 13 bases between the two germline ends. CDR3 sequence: CASSQDSQFGEQYF. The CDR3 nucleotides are TGTGCCAGCAGCCAAGATTCACAGTTTGGGGAGCAGTACTTC.

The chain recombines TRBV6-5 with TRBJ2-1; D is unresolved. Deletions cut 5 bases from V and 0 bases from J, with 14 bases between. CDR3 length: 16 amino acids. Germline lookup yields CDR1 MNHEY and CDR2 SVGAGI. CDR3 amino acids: CASSHLSRSSYNEQFF. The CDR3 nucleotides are TGTGCCAGCAGTCACCTCTCCAGGAGCTCCTACAATGAGCAGTTCTTC.

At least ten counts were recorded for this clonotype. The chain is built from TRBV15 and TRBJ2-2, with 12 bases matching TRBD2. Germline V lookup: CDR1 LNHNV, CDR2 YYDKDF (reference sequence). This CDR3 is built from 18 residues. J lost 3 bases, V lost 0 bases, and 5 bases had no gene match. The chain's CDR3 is CATSRDPSGRDYTGELFF. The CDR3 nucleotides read TGTGCCACCAGCAGAGATCCTAGCGGGAGGGATTACACCGGGGAGCTGTTTTTT. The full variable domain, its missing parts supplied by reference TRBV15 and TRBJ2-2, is DAMVIQNPRYQVTQFGKPVTLSCSQTLNHNVMYWYQQKSSQAPKLLFHYYDKDFNNEADTPDNFQSRRPNTSFCFLDIRSPGLGDTAMYLCATSRDPSGRDYTGELFFGEGSRLTVL.

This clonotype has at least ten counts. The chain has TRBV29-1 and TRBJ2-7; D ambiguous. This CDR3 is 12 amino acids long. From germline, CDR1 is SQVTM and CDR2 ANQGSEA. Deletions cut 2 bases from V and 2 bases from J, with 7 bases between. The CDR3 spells CSVESRTYEQYF. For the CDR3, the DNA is TGCAGCGTTGAAAGCCGTACCTACGAGCAGTACTTC.

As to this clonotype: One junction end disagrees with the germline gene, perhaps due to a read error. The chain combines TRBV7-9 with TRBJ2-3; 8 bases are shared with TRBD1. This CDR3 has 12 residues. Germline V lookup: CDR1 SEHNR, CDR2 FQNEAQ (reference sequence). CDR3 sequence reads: CASSRRRDRTIF. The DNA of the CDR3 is TGTGCCAGCAGCCGCCGGCGGGACAGGACCATTTTT.

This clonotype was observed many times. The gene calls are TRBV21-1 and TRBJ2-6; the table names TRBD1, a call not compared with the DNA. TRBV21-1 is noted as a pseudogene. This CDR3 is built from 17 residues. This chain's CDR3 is CAGDRGLVDSGANVLTF. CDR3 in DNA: TGTGCCGGGGACAGGGGGCTCGTCGACTCTGGGGCCAACGTCCTGACTTTC.

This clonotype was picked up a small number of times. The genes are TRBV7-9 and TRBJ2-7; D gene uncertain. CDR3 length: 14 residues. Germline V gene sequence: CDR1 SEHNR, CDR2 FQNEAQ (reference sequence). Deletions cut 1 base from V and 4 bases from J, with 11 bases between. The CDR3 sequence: CASSLDSSPYEQYF. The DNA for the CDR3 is TGTGCCAGCAGCTTAGATTCCTCCCCATACGAGCAGTACTTC.

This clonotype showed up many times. As DNA, the CDR3 is TGTGCCAGCAGCTTAGGGCGGAGCACAGATACGCAGTATTTT. Translated: CASSLGRSTDTQYF. This chain uses TRBV7-6 with TRBJ2-3; D remains unclear. Germline V gives CDR1 SGHVS, CDR2 FNYEAQ. There are 14 residues in the CDR3. The germline V and J ends were trimmed by 1 base and 0 bases, with 5 bases remaining between them.

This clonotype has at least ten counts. CDR3 bases: TGTGCCAGCAGCCCCGATGGGCACAATGAGCAGTTCTTC. Translation gives CASSPDGHNEQFF. J is TRBJ2-1 and V is TRBV9; D not certain. The CDR3 is 13 residues long. Germline V gene sequence: CDR1 SGDLS, CDR2 YYNGEE. Trimming pared 4 bases from V and 5 bases from J, leaving 10 bases between.

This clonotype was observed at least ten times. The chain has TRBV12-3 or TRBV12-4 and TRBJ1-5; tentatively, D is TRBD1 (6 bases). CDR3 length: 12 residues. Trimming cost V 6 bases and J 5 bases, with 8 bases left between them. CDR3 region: CASRQGDQPQHF. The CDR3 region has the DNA TGTGCCAGCAGACAGGGTGATCAGCCCCAGCATTTT.

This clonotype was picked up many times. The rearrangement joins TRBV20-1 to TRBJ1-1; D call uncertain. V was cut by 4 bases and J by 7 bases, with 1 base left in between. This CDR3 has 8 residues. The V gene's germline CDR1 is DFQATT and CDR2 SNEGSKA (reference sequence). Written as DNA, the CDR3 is TGCAGTGCTATTGAAGCTTTCTTT. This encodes CSAIEAFF.

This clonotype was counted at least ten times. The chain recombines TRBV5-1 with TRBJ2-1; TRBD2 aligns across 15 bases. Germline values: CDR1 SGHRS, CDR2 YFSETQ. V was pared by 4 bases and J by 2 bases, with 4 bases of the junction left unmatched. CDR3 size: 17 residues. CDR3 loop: CASSHGTSGRPYNEQFF. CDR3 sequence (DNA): TGCGCCAGCAGCCACGGGACTAGCGGGAGGCCCTACAATGAGCAGTTCTTC. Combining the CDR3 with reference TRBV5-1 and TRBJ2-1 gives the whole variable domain KAGVTQTPRYLIKTRGQQVTLSCSPISGHRSVSWYQQTPGQGLQFLFEYFSETQRNKGNFPGRFSGRQFSNSRSEMNVSTLELGDSALYLCASSHGTSGRPYNEQFFGPGTRLTVL.

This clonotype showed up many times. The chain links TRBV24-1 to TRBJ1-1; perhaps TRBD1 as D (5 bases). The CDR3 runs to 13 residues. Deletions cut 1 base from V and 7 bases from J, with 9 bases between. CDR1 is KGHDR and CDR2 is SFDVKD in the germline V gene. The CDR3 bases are TGTGCCACCAGTGATTTCGGGGGTTATGAAGCTTTCTTT. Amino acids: CATSDFGGYEAFF.

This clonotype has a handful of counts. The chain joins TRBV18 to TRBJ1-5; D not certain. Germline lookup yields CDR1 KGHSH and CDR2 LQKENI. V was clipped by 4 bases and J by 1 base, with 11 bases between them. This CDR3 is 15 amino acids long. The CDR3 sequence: CASSLEGRSNQPQHF. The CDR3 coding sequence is TGTGCCAGCTCACTGGAAGGGAGGAGCAATCAGCCCCAGCATTTT.

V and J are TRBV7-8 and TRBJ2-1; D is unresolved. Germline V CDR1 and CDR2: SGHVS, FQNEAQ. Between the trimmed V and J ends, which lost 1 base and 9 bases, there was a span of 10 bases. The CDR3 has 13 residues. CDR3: CASSLEGLGEQFF. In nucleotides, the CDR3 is TGTGCCAGCAGCTTAGAGGGCCTAGGTGAGCAGTTCTTC.

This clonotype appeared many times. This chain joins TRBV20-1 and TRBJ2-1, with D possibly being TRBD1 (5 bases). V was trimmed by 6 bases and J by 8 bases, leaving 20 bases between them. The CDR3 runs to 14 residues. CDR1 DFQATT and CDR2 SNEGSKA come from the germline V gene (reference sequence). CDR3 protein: CSADSSNRVDEQFF. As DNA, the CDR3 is TGCAGTGCCGACAGCTCCAATAGAGTCGATGAGCAGTTCTTC.

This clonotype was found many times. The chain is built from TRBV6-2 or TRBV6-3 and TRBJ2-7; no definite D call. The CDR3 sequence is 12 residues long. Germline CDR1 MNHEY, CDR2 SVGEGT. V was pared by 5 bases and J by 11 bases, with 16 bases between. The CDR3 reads CASSDDSLLEYF. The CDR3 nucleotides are TGTGCCAGCAGTGACGATAGCCTTTTGGAGTACTTC.

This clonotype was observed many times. As DNA, the CDR3 is TGTGCCAGCAGCCCCCTCGCCCGCGGGGGCACCGGGGAGCTGTTTTTT. Translating it yields CASSPLARGGTGELFF. J is TRBJ2-2 and V is TRBV7-2; 7 positions agree with TRBD2. J was trimmed by 4 bases and V by 5 bases; bases with no gene match: 10. CDR1 is SGHTA and CDR2 is FQGNSA in the germline V gene. The CDR3 length is 16 residues.

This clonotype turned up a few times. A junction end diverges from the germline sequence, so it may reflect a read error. CDR3 region: CASSFTGTSGTGTF. CDR3 nucleotide sequence: TGTGCCAGCAGCTTTACCGGGACTAGCGGGACGGGCACCTTC. V and J are TRBV7-2 and TRBJ2-1; 13 bases are a match to TRBD2. Per the germline V gene, CDR1 is SGHTA and CDR2 is FQGNSA. The CDR3 is 14 residues long.

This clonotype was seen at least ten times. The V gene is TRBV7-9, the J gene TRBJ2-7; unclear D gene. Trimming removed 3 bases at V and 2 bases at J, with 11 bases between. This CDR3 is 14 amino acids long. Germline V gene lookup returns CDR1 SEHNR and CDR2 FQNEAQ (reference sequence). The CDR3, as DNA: TGTGCCAGCAGCTTGGGTAGGAACCCCTACGAGCAGTACTTC. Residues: CASSLGRNPYEQYF.

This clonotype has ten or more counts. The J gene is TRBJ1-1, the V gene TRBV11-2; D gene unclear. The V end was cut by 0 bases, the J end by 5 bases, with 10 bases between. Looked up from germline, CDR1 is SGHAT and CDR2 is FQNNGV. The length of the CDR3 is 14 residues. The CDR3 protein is CASSLEPHITEAFF. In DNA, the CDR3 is TGTGCCAGCAGCTTAGAGCCTCACATAACTGAAGCTTTCTTT.

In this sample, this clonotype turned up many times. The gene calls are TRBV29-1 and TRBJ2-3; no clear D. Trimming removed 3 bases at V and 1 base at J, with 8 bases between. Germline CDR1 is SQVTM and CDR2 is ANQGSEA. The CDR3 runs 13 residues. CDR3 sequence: CSVEVYGTDTQYF. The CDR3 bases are TGCAGCGTTGAGGTTTACGGCACAGATACGCAGTATTTT.

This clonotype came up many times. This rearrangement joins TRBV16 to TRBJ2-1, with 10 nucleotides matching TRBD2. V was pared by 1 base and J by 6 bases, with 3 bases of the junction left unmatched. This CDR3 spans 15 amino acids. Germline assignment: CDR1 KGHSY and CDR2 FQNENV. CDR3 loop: CASSQYSGRVNEQFF. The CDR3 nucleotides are TGTGCCAGCAGCCAATACAGCGGGAGGGTCAATGAGCAGTTCTTC.

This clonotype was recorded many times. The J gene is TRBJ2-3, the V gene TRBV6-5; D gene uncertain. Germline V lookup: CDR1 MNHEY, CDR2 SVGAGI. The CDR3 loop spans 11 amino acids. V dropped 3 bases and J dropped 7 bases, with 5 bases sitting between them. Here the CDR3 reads CASSYRNTQYF. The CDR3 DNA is TGTGCCAGCAGTTATAGAAATACGCAGTATTTT.